These 6 T cell receptor beta chains originate from one sample sequenced in a study of blood T cell repertoires in COVID-19. Produced via immunoSEQ multiplex PCR; TCRdb's table is partial and in-frame only. The sample has 150,000 or so clones; roughly 85% are singletons. Sequences were obtained from peripheral blood. The receptors shown here come from a man in his fifties or sixties with acute or convalescent COVID-19.

This clone was observed a single time. CDR3 sequence (DNA): TGTGCCAGCAGCTTAAAGGGTAGCGGAAGCACAGATACGCAGTATTTT. Residues: CASSLKGSGSTDTQYF. The gene calls are TRBV7-9 and TRBJ2-3, with D tentatively TRBD2 (6 bases). The CDR3 consists of 16 residues. Trimming took off 2 bases at V and 0 bases at J, with 12 bases between the two ends. Looked up from germline, CDR1 is SEHNR and CDR2 is FQNEAQ (reference sequence).

The chain links TRBV7-3 to TRBJ2-1; 10 bases align to TRBD2. Germline-derived CDR1 and CDR2 are SGHTA and FQGTGA. V was clipped by 3 bases and J by 6 bases; unmatched bases: 5. The CDR3 is 15 residues long. CDR3 region: CASSFTSGIGNEQFF. The CDR3 DNA is TGTGCCAGCAGCTTTACTAGCGGGATAGGCAATGAGCAGTTCTTC.

This clone was seen once. The chain joins TRBV18 to TRBJ1-2; a possible D gene is TRBD1 (5 bases). This CDR3 is built from 15 residues. Trimming removed 0 bases from V and 6 bases from J, with 14 bases in between. Germline V gene lookup returns CDR1 KGHSH and CDR2 LQKENI. The CDR3 region is CASSPPVRVTDGYTF. Written as DNA, the CDR3 is TGTGCCAGCTCACCACCGGTCAGGGTGACGGATGGCTACACCTTC. The variable domain in full, with the rest retrieved from reference TRBV18 and TRBJ1-2, is NAGVMQNPRHLVRRRGQEARLRCSPMKGHSHVYWYRQLPEEGLKFMVYLQKENIIDESGMPKERFSAEFPKEGPSILRIQQVVRGDSAAYFCASSPPVRVTDGYTFGSGTRLTVV.

The chain couples TRBV19 to TRBJ2-1, with 10 nucleotides matching TRBD2. Germline loops: CDR1 LNHDA, CDR2 SQIVND (reference sequence). The CDR3 runs 15 residues. The ends lost 3 bases at V and 6 bases at J; junction bases unmatched: 5. The CDR3 spells CASSMGTSESNEQFF. CDR3 sequence (DNA): TGTGCCAGTAGTATGGGGACTAGCGAAAGCAATGAGCAGTTCTTC.

This clone came up a few times. The chain combines TRBV7-2 with TRBJ1-1; no clear D. This CDR3 comprises 13 residues. Between the trimmed V and J ends, which lost 6 bases and 1 base, there was a span of 9 bases. From germline, CDR1 is SGHTA and CDR2 FQGNSA. The CDR3 DNA reads as TGTGCCAGCAGACAGACACCGAACACTGAAGCTTTCTTT. Its translation: CASRQTPNTEAFF.

V and J are TRBV9 and TRBJ2-6, with D maybe TRBD1 (5 bases). The CDR3 consists of 18 residues. From germline, CDR1 is SGDLS and CDR2 YYNGEE. V lost 2 bases and J 0 bases, leaving 15 bases between the germline ends. The CDR3 reads CASSVSQASRSGANVLTF. Here the CDR3 DNA reads TGTGCCAGCAGCGTTTCACAGGCCTCCCGCTCTGGGGCCAACGTCCTGACTTTC.